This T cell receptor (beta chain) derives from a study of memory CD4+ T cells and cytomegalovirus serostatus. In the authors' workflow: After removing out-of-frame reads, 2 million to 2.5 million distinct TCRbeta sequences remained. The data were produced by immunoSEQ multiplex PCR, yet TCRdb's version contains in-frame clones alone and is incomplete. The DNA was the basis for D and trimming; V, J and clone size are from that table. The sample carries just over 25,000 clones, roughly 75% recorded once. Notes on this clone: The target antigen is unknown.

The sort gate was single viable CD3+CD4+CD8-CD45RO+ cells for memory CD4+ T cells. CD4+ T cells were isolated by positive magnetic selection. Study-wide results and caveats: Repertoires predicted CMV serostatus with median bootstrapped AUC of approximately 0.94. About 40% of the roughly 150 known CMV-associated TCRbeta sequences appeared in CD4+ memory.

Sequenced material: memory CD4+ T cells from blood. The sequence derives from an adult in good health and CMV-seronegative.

The CDR3 loop is CASRGGTGQGDQPQHF. CDR3 DNA: TGCGCCAGCAGGGGCGGAACGGGACAGGGCGATCAGCCCCAGCATTTT. This rearrangement joins TRBV5-1 to TRBJ1-5, with 9 bases that match TRBD1. The CDR3 contains 16 residues. The germline CDR1 and CDR2 sequences are SGHRS and YFSETQ. V dropped 5 bases and J dropped 5; count of bases not matched to a gene: 11. The whole variable domain, remainder taken from reference TRBV5-1 and TRBJ1-5, is KAGVTQTPRYLIKTRGQQVTLSCSPISGHRSVSWYQQTPGQGLQFLFEYFSETQRNKGNFPGRFSGRQFSNSRSEMNVSTLELGDSALYLCASRGGTGQGDQPQHFGDGTRLSIL.